Shown below are 11 T cell receptor beta chains from a single sample sequenced in a study of blood T cell repertoires in COVID-19. The repertoire was sequenced with immunoSEQ multiplex PCR; TCRdb's copy has only in-frame clones and lacks some. The profile shows tens of thousands of clones, less than 90% of them singletons. The sequencing sample was made of peripheral blood. These receptors all stem from a man aged 55 to 69 with acute or convalescent COVID-19.

The rearrangement joins TRBV5-4 to TRBJ2-7; D remains unclear. This CDR3 spans 14 amino acids. Germline V gene lookup returns CDR1 SGHNT and CDR2 YYREEE (reference sequence). V was cut by 5 bases and J by 0 bases, with 12 bases left in between. The CDR3 loop reads CASRMSFDSYEQYF. As DNA, the CDR3 is TGTGCCAGCAGGATGAGTTTCGACTCCTACGAGCAGTACTTC.

V gene TRBV30 combines with J gene TRBJ2-7, with D maybe TRBD2 (7 bases). There are 14 residues in the CDR3. Looked up from germline, CDR1 is GTSNPN and CDR2 is SVGIG (reference sequence). V lost 5 bases to trimming and J lost 3 bases, with 17 bases between them. This CDR3 is CAWDGGPAGYEQYF. CDR3 bases: TGTGCCTGGGACGGGGGGCCCGCAGGCTACGAGCAGTACTTC.

The chain uses TRBV5-1 and TRBJ1-3; no clear D gene. Germline V gene sequence: CDR1 SGHRS, CDR2 YFSETQ. With 1 base removed from V and 4 bases from J, the gap between germline ends came to 3 bases. The CDR3 is made up of 12 amino acids. CDR3 nucleotide sequence: TGCGCCAGCAGCTTGCAGGGAAACACCATATATTTT. This translates into CASSLQGNTIYF.

This chain connects TRBV12-3 or TRBV12-4 to TRBJ1-5; D may be TRBD1 (6 bases). Trimming cost V 5 bases and J 6 bases, with 11 bases left between them. The CDR3 is 13 residues long. CDR3 sequence (DNA): TGTGCCAGCAGTAGGGGGGGGAGTCAGCCCCAGCATTTT. This gives the protein CASSRGGSQPQHF.

This sequence joins TRBV11-2 and TRBJ1-3, with D maybe TRBD1 (6 bases). Per germline, CDR1 SGHAT and CDR2 FQNNGV. The CDR3 runs 16 residues. V was trimmed by 5 bases and J by 1 base, leaving 15 bases between them. In DNA, the CDR3 is TGTGCCAGCAGCCAGGCCGGGACACCTTCTGGAAACACCATATATTTT. Amino acid sequence: CASSQAGTPSGNTIYF.

The J gene is TRBJ2-5, the V gene TRBV27; possible D gene TRBD2, 6 bases. The V end was cut by 6 bases, the J end by 3 bases, with 20 bases between. Germline V gives CDR1 MNHEY, CDR2 SMNVEV (reference sequence). The CDR3 length is 16 residues. For the CDR3, the DNA is TGTGCCAGCAGAATTCTAGCAGCGGGTACAAAAGAGACCCAGTACTTC. This encodes CASRILAAGTKETQYF.

The table lists this clone with a few counts. The V gene is TRBV5-4, the J gene TRBJ2-7; the D is unclear. The CDR3 consists of 13 residues. Germline V gene data show CDR1 as SGHNT and CDR2 as YYREEE (reference sequence). V was shortened by 4 bases and J by 5 bases, with 13 bases between the two germline ends. This chain's CDR3 is CASSLQVRNEQYF. The CDR3 DNA sequence: TGTGCCAGCAGCCTCCAGGTACGAAACGAGCAGTACTTC.

The chain joins TRBV30 to TRBJ2-2, with 9 bases matching TRBD1. CDR3 size: 14 residues. Trimming at V came to 5 bases and at J to 4 bases, leaving 5 bases not matched to a gene. Germline loops: CDR1 GTSNPN, CDR2 SVGIG (reference sequence). DNA of the CDR3: TGTGCCTGGTCAGACAGGGGGAGCACCGGGGAGCTGTTTTTT. Residues: CAWSDRGSTGELFF.

For this clone: Other DNA sequences in this sample translate to the same CDR3. The genes are TRBV7-2 and TRBJ1-1; 9 bases line up with TRBD1. In germline, CDR1 is SGHTA, CDR2 FQGNSA. This CDR3 has 14 amino acids. Trimming took 3 bases from V and 1 from J; bases not matched to a gene: 0. The DNA of the CDR3 is TGTGCCAGCAGCTTGGGACAGGGGAACACTGAAGCTTTCTTT. Translating it yields CASSLGQGNTEAFF.

The chain is built from TRBV5-1 and TRBJ2-3, with TRBD2 identical over 11 bases. The CDR3 has 15 amino acids. Germline CDR1 and CDR2: SGHRS and YFSETQ. V shed 4 bases, J shed 3 bases, and the junction held 4 bases outside the gene matches. In nucleotides, the CDR3 is TGCGCCAGCAGCCTGACTAGCGGGGAGACAGATACGCAGTATTTT. Its protein product is CASSLTSGETDTQYF.

This clone was detected a few times. This sequence joins TRBV5-1 and TRBJ1-6, with a tentative D call TRBD1 (6 bases). Trimming shortened V by 4 bases and J by 10 bases, and 12 bases separated the two germline ends. The CDR3 has 13 amino acids. Germline loops: CDR1 SGHRS, CDR2 YFSETQ. This CDR3 reads CASSMDSKSPLHF. DNA of the CDR3: TGCGCCAGCAGCATGGACAGCAAGTCACCCCTCCACTTT. The whole variable domain, filled in from reference TRBV5-1 and TRBJ1-6, reads KAGVTQTPRYLIKTRGQQVTLSCSPISGHRSVSWYQQTPGQGLQFLFEYFSETQRNKGNFPGRFSGRQFSNSRSEMNVSTLELGDSALYLCASSMDSKSPLHFGNGTRLTVT.